The entry below describes one T cell receptor (beta chain). These data come from a study of T cells expressing NK-cell markers. Study-wide background: Sorted T-cell subsets CD3+CD56+NKG2C+, CD3+CD56+NKG2C- and CD3+CD56-NKG2C+ were TCR beta-sequenced. Among the eight sequenced donors, seven tested HCMV-seropositive and one tested seronegative.

This CDR3 has 15 amino acids. TCRdb re-called the 5' RACE reads and catalogs CDR3 proteins one per entry, DNA excluded. Its listing shows about 540,000 distinct CDR3 sequences. Source material: blood T cells: a sorted CD56 or NKG2C T cell subset, CD4+ or CD8+ T cells, or bulk PBMC T cells (not recorded which). The chain recombines TRBV12-3 or TRBV12-4 with TRBJ2-2; TCRdb names TRBD2, which stays unverified in the absence of DNA. The sequence derives from a man aged 18 to 29 in good health. The chain's CDR3 is CASSLPAGLSGELFF.